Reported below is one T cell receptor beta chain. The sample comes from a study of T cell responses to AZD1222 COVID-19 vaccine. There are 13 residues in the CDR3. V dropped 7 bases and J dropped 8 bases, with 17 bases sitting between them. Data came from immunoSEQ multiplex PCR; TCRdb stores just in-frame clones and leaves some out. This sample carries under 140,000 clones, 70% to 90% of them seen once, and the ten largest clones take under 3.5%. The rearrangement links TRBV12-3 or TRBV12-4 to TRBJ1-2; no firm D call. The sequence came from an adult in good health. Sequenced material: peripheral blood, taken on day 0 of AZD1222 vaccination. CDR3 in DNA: TGTGCCAGCACCTCGGACTACCCGCGGGGCTACACCTTC. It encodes CASTSDYPRGYTF.